The entry below gives a single T cell receptor (beta chain) sequence along with its context. Antigen: not known. The record originates from a study of early T cells in non-severe SARS-CoV-2 infection. Study summary: Unsorted whole blood bulk RNA was sequenced, with unpaired chains. Points from the study as a whole: Matching results from VDJdb favored anti-spike CD8 responses, leaving private and CD4 specificities undetected.

V was trimmed by 4 bases and J by 2 bases, leaving 11 bases between them. This CDR3 is built from 13 residues. From germline, CDR1 is SQVTM and CDR2 ANQGSEA. Individual cDNA molecules were tagged with unique molecular identifiers, the study reported. TCRdb called the 5' RACE reads again in MiXCR, with one record for every CDR3 protein. Here the sample spans under 70,000 distinct CDR3 sequences, around 6.5% being singletons. Sequencing used whole blood, obtained at baseline. The TCR comes from an adult who was a healthcare worker with PCR-confirmed SARS-CoV-2 infection or an uninfected control (not recorded which). J is TRBJ2-5 and V is TRBV29-1; no definite D call. The CDR3 DNA follows: TGCAGCGTTGCAAGAGGTCGGCAAGAGACCCAGTACTTC. Translation gives CSVARGRQETQYF.